This T cell receptor beta chain was sequenced in a study of beta chain features in type 1 diabetes. Reverse transcription of all isolated RNA meant that expressed TCRB transcripts were sequenced. Sequencing was performed with immunoSEQ multiplex PCR; in TCRdb, only in-frame clones are kept and a portion is missing. The sample has 150,000 or so clones, roughly 10% seen once; the top ten hold roughly 2%. Trimming pared 5 bases from V and 7 bases from J, leaving 9 bases between. The CDR3 runs to 12 residues. CDR1 is SEHNR and CDR2 is FQNEAQ in the germline V gene (reference sequence). This clone was recorded a few times.

Sequencing was performed on central memory CD4+ T cells from blood. This chain links TRBV7-9 with TRBJ2-1; D not resolved. The TCR was taken from a man aged 18 to 29 in good health. The CDR3 nucleotides are TGTGCCAGCAGCCGCGAGAGAAATGAGCAGTTCTTC. Residues: CASSRERNEQFF. The whole variable domain, filled in from reference TRBV7-9 and TRBJ2-1, reads DTGVSQNPRHKITKRGQNVTFRCDPISEHNRLYWYRQTLGQGPEFLTYFQNEAQLEKSRLLSDRFSAERPKGSFSTLEIQRTEQGDSAMYLCASSRERNEQFFGPGTRLTVL.